This entry lists 5 T cell receptor beta chains sequenced from one sample in a study of blood T cell repertoires in COVID-19. Only in-frame clones appear in the TCRdb table, and some are missing; sequencing was by immunoSEQ multiplex PCR. The sample shows approximately 500,000 clones, approximately 85% of them seen only once. Sequenced input: peripheral blood. All receptors derive from a human donor in a cohort sampled during active COVID-19.

The rearrangement uses TRBV27 and TRBJ1-5; D not certain. The CDR3 has 14 amino acids. Between the trimmed V and J ends, which lost 2 bases and 6 bases, there was a span of 11 bases. Germline CDR1 and CDR2: MNHEY and SMNVEV (reference sequence). CDR3 nucleotides: TGTGCCAGCAGTTTAGGAGGGATTGTTCAGCCCCAGCATTTT. It codes for CASSLGGIVQPQHF.

This clone has more than one count but fewer than ten. This rearrangement joins TRBV19 to TRBJ2-7; D gene uncertain. The CDR3 sequence is 11 residues long. V was trimmed by 4 bases and J by 2 bases, leaving 3 bases between them. Germline-derived CDR1 and CDR2 are LNHDA and SQIVND (reference sequence). CDR3 region: CASSKPYEQYF. Here the CDR3 DNA reads TGTGCCAGTAGTAAGCCCTACGAGCAGTACTTC.

The V gene is TRBV7-2, the J gene TRBJ2-5, with a tentative D call TRBD2 (6 bases). Deletions cut 4 bases from V and 5 bases from J, with 17 bases between. The CDR3 loop spans 15 amino acids. Germline V lookup: CDR1 SGHTA, CDR2 FQGNSA. The CDR3 region has the DNA TGTGCCAGCAGCTCTCGGGACTCTCCTGGCGAGACCCAGTACTTC. It translates to CASSSRDSPGETQYF. The entire variable domain, with the rest obtained from reference TRBV7-2 and TRBJ2-5, is as follows: GAGVSQSPSNKVTEKGKDVELRCDPISGHTALYWYRQSLGQGLEFLIYFQGNSAPDKSGLPSDRFSAERTGGSVSTLTIQRTQQEDSAVYLCASSSRDSPGETQYFGPGTRLLVL.

The rearrangement links TRBV5-1 to TRBJ1-6; 10 bases are shared with TRBD1. The V gene's germline CDR1 is SGHRS and CDR2 YFSETQ. CDR3 length: 16 residues. V dropped 4 bases and J dropped 9; count of bases not matched to a gene: 10. This chain's CDR3 is CASSLGWTGGSSPLHF. CDR3 coding DNA: TGCGCCAGCAGCCTAGGGTGGACAGGGGGGAGTTCACCCCTCCACTTT.

This chain links TRBV9 with TRBJ2-2; TRBD1 matches 9 bases. The CDR3 runs to 16 residues. J lost 4 bases, V lost 5 bases, and 9 bases had no gene match. Germline CDR1 is SGDLS and CDR2 is YYNGEE. The CDR3 is CASRPTGGAGTGELFF. The CDR3 DNA follows: TGTGCCAGCAGGCCTACAGGGGGCGCGGGCACCGGGGAGCTGTTTTTT.